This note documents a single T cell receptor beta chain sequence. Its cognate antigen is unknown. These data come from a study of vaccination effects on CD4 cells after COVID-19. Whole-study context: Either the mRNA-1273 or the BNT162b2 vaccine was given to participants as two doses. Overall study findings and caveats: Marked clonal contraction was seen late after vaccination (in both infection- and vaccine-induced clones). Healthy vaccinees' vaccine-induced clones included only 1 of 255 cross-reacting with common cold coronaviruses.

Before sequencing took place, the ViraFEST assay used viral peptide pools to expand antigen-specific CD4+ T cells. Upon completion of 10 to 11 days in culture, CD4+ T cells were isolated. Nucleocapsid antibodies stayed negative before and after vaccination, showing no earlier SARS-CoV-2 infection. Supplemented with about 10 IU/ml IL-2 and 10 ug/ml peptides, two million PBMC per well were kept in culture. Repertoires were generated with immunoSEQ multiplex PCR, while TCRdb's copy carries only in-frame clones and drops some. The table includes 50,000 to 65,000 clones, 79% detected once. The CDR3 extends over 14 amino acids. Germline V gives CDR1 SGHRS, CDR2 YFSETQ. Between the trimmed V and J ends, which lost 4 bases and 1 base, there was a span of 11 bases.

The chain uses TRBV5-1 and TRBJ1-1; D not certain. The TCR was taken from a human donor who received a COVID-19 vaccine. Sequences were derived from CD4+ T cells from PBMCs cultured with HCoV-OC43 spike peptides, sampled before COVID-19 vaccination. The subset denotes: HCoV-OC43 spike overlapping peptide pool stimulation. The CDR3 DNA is TGCGCCAGCAGCCGCTCTGCGGAGAACACTGAAGCTTTCTTT. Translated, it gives CASSRSAENTEAFF.